The TCR beta chain described here comes from a study of blood T cells in healthy people across ages. Study as a whole: Template switching picked up about one barcoded beta molecule for each two T cells.

On this clonotype: The target antigen is unknown.

The study's findings and limits: Both higher diversity and more naive CD4+ cells marked long-lived donors when set against aged donors. Roughly linearly, TCR beta diversity per million T cells fell as age increased.

Germline V gives CDR1 MNHEY, CDR2 SVGEGT. There are 13 residues in the CDR3. The second PCR ran 7 to 11 cycles with a sample-barcoded 5' primer and J-beta primers. A minimum of 2.5 million CDR3-containing paired-end reads was obtained for each sample. TCRdb re-analysed the 5' RACE reads in MiXCR, keeping a single row per CDR3 protein. Of approximately 850,000 distinct CDR3 sequences listed, roughly 60% are singletons. The genes are TRBV6-2 or TRBV6-3 and TRBJ2-5; tentative D call: TRBD2 (5 bases). The DNA matches TRBJ2-7 better at its end, which makes the J call doubtful. Sequenced material: blood. The clonotype originates from a man aged 25-45 years in good health. As DNA, the CDR3 is TGTGCCAGCAGTCCCCGTCACGGAGGCGAGCAGTACTTC. Its translation: CASSPRHGGEQYF.